Given below is one T cell receptor beta chain in context. This table comes from immunoSEQ multiplex PCR, and its TCRdb copy is limited to in-frame clones, with some not included. The sample has more than 85,000 clones, around 84% seen once. V was shortened by 5 bases and J by 5 bases, with 12 bases between the two germline ends. Germline values: CDR1 SEHNR, CDR2 FQNEAQ (reference sequence). CDR3 length equals 14 residues. The record originates from a study of blood T cell repertoires in COVID-19. Sequencing was carried out using peripheral blood. The chain couples TRBV7-9 to TRBJ1-4; weak D call: TRBD1 (6 bases). The sequence was collected from a man aged 55 to 70 with acute or convalescent COVID-19. The CDR3 region is CASSKDSANEKLFF. Here the CDR3 DNA reads TGTGCCAGCAGCAAGGACAGCGCGAATGAAAAACTGTTTTTT.